This paragraph covers one TCR beta chain sequence. The antigen remains unidentified. Template material for TCR beta VDJ and CDR3 profiling consisted of genomic DNA. TCRdb reanalysed the reads using MiXCR and keeps one entry per CDR3 protein. The profile shows about 190,000 distinct CDR3 sequences, less than 70% of them singletons. Germline V gene sequence: CDR1 MDHEN, CDR2 SYDVKM. V lost 3 bases and J lost 4, with 12 bases in between. The CDR3 consists of 14 residues. The data were obtained in a study of CD8+CD57+ T cells in acquired aplastic anemia. Study-level results: Patients and healthy controls showed no significant CD8+ Simpson's diversity difference.

Sequenced input: sorted CD4+, CD8+, or CD8+CD57+ T cells (not recorded which) from PBMCs. This receptor was taken from a human donor in good health, serving as a control. V is TRBV28 and J is TRBJ1-2, with D maybe TRBD1 (5 bases). CDR3 sequence reads: CASSFLDRAYGYTF. CDR3 nucleotide sequence: TGTGCCAGCAGTTTTCTCGACAGAGCCTATGGCTACACCTTC.